Listed below are T cell receptor beta chains from one sample, sequenced in a study of TIL therapy for anti-PD-1-resistant metastatic lung cancer. Profiling relied on immunoSEQ multiplex PCR, and the TCRdb table lists in-frame clones only, not all of them. The sample has around 55,000 clones, roughly 77% seen once. Here the sequenced sample was blood, taken at baseline. These TCRs come from a person aged 25-79 years with non-small cell lung cancer. Both conserved end residues are part of each CDR3. The D gene is left open where the match is weak. Some rows mark clone size as missing; the rest say once, few, many or name a class of expanded clone.

d_call	v_call	clone_size	j_call	cdr3_aa	cdr3_nt
NA	TRBV11-2	NA	TRBJ2-4	CASSLAGLIRDIQYF	TGTGCCAGCAGCTTAGCCGGACTAATCAGGGACATTCAGTACTTC
NA	TRBV6-4	once	TRBJ2-3	CASSGGLFRTDTQYF	TGTGCCAGCAGTGGGGGACTTTTCCGCACAGATACGCAGTATTTT
NA	TRBV4-1	NA	TRBJ1-3	CASSQEGQGSSGNTIYF	TGCGCCAGCAGCCAAGAGGGCCAGGGGTCCTCTGGAAACACCATATATTTT
NA	TRBV7-3	NA	TRBJ2-3	CASSLSETDTQYF	TGTGCCAGCAGCTTAAGCGAGACAGATACGCAGTATTTT
TRBD2	TRBV2	NA	TRBJ2-5	CASSLGGGPFETQYF	TGTGCCAGCAGTTTGGGGGGGGGACCGTTCGAGACCCAGTACTTC
TRBD1	TRBV11-3	once	TRBJ2-3	CASSLGFTGGTDTQYF	TGTGCCAGCAGCTTAGGTTTTACAGGGGGAACAGATACGCAGTATTTT
TRBD2	TRBV19	NA	TRBJ2-1	CASSQGLAGGPSSYNEQFF	TGTGCCAGTAGTCAGGGACTAGCGGGAGGGCCGAGCTCCTACAATGAGCAGTTCTTC
TRBD1	TRBV5-1	NA	TRBJ1-5	CASSFSGGDQPQHF	TGCGCCAGCAGCTTTTCAGGGGGCGATCAGCCCCAGCATTTT
TRBD2	TRBV7-6	NA	TRBJ2-1	CASSLESGGYNEQFF	TGTGCCAGCAGCTTAGAAAGCGGGGGGTACAATGAGCAGTTCTTC
NA	TRBV29-1	NA	TRBJ2-3	CSVDGATWEYTDTQYF	TGCAGCGTTGACGGGGCCACTTGGGAGTACACAGATACGCAGTATTTT
TRBD2	TRBV11-2	NA	TRBJ2-3	CASRGVGTDTQYF	TGTGCCAGCCGGGGGGTAGGGACAGATACGCAGTATTTT
NA	TRBV29-1	NA	TRBJ2-1	CSGREFYNEQFF	TGCAGCGGCCGGGAGTTCTACAATGAGCAGTTCTTC
NA	TRBV7-9	NA	TRBJ1-1	CASSLAVGFNEAFF	TGTGCCAGCAGCTTAGCGGTGGGCTTTAATGAAGCTTTCTTT
NA	TRBV4-3	NA	TRBJ2-3	CASSNYEAFTDTQYF	TGCGCCAGCAGCAACTATGAGGCTTTCACAGATACGCAGTATTTT
TRBD2	TRBV7-3	NA	TRBJ2-3	CASSLKRGRADTQYF	TGTGCCAGCAGTTTAAAGCGGGGGCGGGCAGATACGCAGTATTTT
NA	TRBV6-6	NA	TRBJ1-4	CASSYGLGEKLFF	TGTGCCAGCAGTTACGGCCTAGGGGAAAAACTGTTTTTT
NA	TRBV4-3	NA	TRBJ2-2	CASSQDRVIGELFF	TGCGCCAGCAGCCAAGATCGAGTTATCGGGGAGCTGTTTTTT
TRBD1	TRBV7-2	NA	TRBJ1-2	CASSLQGAGMNGYTF	TGTGCCAGCAGCCTACAGGGGGCTGGCATGAATGGCTACACCTTC
NA	TRBV7-2	NA	TRBJ1-1	CASSLEGQRNTEAFF	TGTGCCAGCAGCCTAGAGGGCCAGAGGAACACTGAAGCTTTCTTT
NA	TRBV6-2/TRBV6-3	few	TRBJ2-7	CASSYSGVEQYF	TGTGCCAGCAGTTACAGCGGAGTCGAGCAGTACTTC
NA	TRBV7-8	once	TRBJ1-6	CASSRNREPLHF	TGTGCCAGCAGCCGAAACAGGGAGCCCCTCCACTTT
TRBD1	TRBV6-5	NA	TRBJ1-5	CASSPRTGVVQPQHF	TGTGCCAGCAGCCCCCGGACAGGGGTGGTTCAGCCCCAGCATTTT
TRBD2	TRBV4-2	NA	TRBJ2-1	CASSPTLAGSYNEQFF	TGTGCCAGCAGCCCTACACTAGCGGGGTCCTACAATGAGCAGTTCTTC
TRBD1	TRBV30	NA	TRBJ1-2	CASIRTGGYEGYTF	TGTGCCTCTATCAGGACAGGGGGGTACGAGGGCTACACCTTC
NA	TRBV29-1	NA	TRBJ2-1	CSVTRTGAGVNEQFF	TGCAGCGTTACCCGTACAGGGGCGGGGGTCAATGAGCAGTTCTTC
TRBD1	TRBV4-3	NA	TRBJ1-6	CASSQDYGTANSPLHF	TGCGCCAGCAGCCAAGATTATGGGACAGCTAATTCACCCCTCCACTTT
NA	TRBV6-2/TRBV6-3	NA	TRBJ1-4	CASSGRGSRFEKLFF	TGTGCCAGCAGCGGTCGTGGTAGCCGTTTTGAAAAACTGTTTTTT
NA	TRBV12-3/TRBV12-4	NA	TRBJ2-2	CASREYPGELFF	TGTGCCAGCAGGGAGTACCCCGGGGAGCTGTTTTTT
NA	TRBV4-3	NA	TRBJ2-7	CASSQDLIRGAEQYF	TGCGCCAGCAGCCAAGATCTTATTAGAGGGGCCGAGCAGTACTTC
NA	TRBV30	NA	TRBJ2-1	CAWRTGISSEQFF	TGTGCCTGGAGGACTGGAATATCTAGTGAGCAGTTCTTC
NA	TRBV6-5	NA	TRBJ1-3	CASSYQQPSGNTIYF	TGTGCCAGCAGTTATCAACAGCCCTCTGGAAACACCATATATTTT
NA	TRBV7-2	NA	TRBJ2-1	CASSLAISSEVRFF	TGTGCCAGCAGCTTAGCAATCAGTAGCGAGGTTCGGTTCTTC
NA	TRBV11-2	NA	TRBJ1-3	CASSPYRGRGTDTIYF	TGTGCCAGCAGCCCGTACCGGGGCCGGGGGACGGACACCATATATTTT
NA	TRBV3-1/TRBV3-2	NA	TRBJ2-2	CASSPHTGELFF	TGTGCCAGCAGCCCGCACACCGGGGAGCTGTTTTTT
NA	TRBV27	NA	TRBJ2-3	CASSLSPHSTDTQYF	TGTGCCAGCAGTTTGTCACCCCATAGCACAGATACGCAGTATTTT
NA	TRBV5-6	NA	TRBJ2-2	CASSQQNTGELFF	TGTGCCAGCAGCCAACAAAACACCGGGGAGCTGTTTTTT
TRBD2	TRBV27	NA	TRBJ2-7	CASSLPRGGSYEQYF	TGTGCCAGCAGTTTACCACGGGGGGGCTCCTACGAGCAGTACTTC
NA	TRBV30	NA	TRBJ1-5	CAWSSDSNQPQHF	TGTGCCTGGAGTTCAGATAGCAATCAGCCCCAGCATTTT
NA	TRBV18	NA	TRBJ1-6	CASSPGNNSPLHF	TGTGCCAGCTCACCGGGAAATAATTCACCCCTCCACTTT